This entry is about one T cell receptor beta chain. Antigen unknown. This sample stems from a study of cytomegalovirus exposure and HLA in healthy donors. Findings and caveats of the study: Fewer N-insertions (relative to the roughly 660-donor mean) were reportedly seen in an Asian-associated ancestry cluster in a later analysis. Presence/absence analyses took donor sequencing depth as roughly uniform. Researchers catalogued approximately 160 TCR beta chains as cytomegalovirus-associated.

The PCR ran on 60 Vbeta and 13 Jbeta primers. Generated by immunoSEQ multiplex PCR, the TCRdb table keeps only in-frame clones and is missing some. This table has over 75,000 clones, around nine tenths appearing once. CDR3 length equals 15 residues. From germline, CDR1 is SNHLY and CDR2 FYNNEI. This clonotype was sampled from a young man in good health and CMV-seropositive. Sequenced input: PBMCs. The chain carries TRBV2 and TRBJ2-5; TRBD1 is a possible D gene (7 bases). The DNA end is more similar to TRBJ2-7, so the J call may be wrong. The CDR3 region has the DNA TGTGCCAGCAGGGAGGAGGCAGGGGGGTACTACGAGCAGTACTTC. It yields the protein CASREEAGGYYEQYF.